This TCR beta chain was profiled in a study of CD8+ T cells in alopecia areata. Study-wide results and caveats: Sequencing of scalp tissue also captures the resident alphabeta T cells of normal skin. Across lesional scalp, and particularly alopecia totalis/universalis, clonality surpassed that of normal scalp.

Reverse transcription of extracted RNA yielded cDNA, which provided the sequencing template. Assay: immunoSEQ multiplex PCR; the TCRdb copy retains only in-frame clones and omits some. The table shows around 140,000 clones, with 45% to 60% occurring only once. Note on this clone: What it binds is unknown.

CDR3 length: 15 amino acids. Trimming shortened V by 7 bases and J by 7 bases, and 20 bases separated the two germline ends. Germline V CDR1 and CDR2: MNHEY, SVGAGI. Sequencing was performed on CD4+ T cells sorted from blood, taken at week 0. This receptor was identified in a human donor with alopecia areata. The V gene is TRBV6-5, the J gene TRBJ2-1, with D perhaps matching TRBD2 (6 bases). The CDR3 region is CASTARDSPGNEQFF. As DNA, the CDR3 is TGTGCCAGCACCGCCAGGGACTCCCCGGGGAATGAGCAGTTCTTC.